This TCR beta chain was identified in a study of graft-versus-host responses after intestinal transplantation. In the study overall: All recipients got anti-thymocyte globulin induction, then tacrolimus and steroids for three to four years.

The CDR3 spans 13 residues. The V gene's germline CDR1 is SGHDT and CDR2 YYEEEE. Note on this clone: Its antigen is unknown.

Overall study findings and caveats: Recipient-marrow GvH clones were detected, some having first appeared in ileum or blood.

Method: immunoSEQ multiplex PCR; TCRdb's copy keeps in-frame clones and lacks some. The sample has approximately 77,000 clones, less than 90% seen once. This chain uses TRBV5-6 with TRBJ2-5, with D possibly matching TRBD1 (6 bases). The last part of the DNA fits TRBJ2-7 better; the J call may be wrong. The receptor was isolated from a human donor who received an intestinal transplant. The sequencing used unstimulated CD4+ T cells sorted from spleen or lymph node cells, collected before intestinal transplant. CDR3 loop: CASSRGTPLEQYF. CDR3 bases: TGTGCCAGCAGCAGGGGGACACCGCTCGAGCAGTACTTC.